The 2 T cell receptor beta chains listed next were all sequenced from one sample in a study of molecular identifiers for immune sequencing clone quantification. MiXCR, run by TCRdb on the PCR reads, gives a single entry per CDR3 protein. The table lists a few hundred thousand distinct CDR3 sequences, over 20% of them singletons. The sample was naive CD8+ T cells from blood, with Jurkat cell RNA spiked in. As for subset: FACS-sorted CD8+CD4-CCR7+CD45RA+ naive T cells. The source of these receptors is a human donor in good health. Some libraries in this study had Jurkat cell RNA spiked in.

The CDR3 protein is CSASISYEQYF. CDR3 bases: TGCAGTGCTAGCATAAGCTACGAGCAGTACTTC. This chain joins TRBV20-1 and TRBJ2-7; the D is unclear. CDR3 size: 11 residues. V lost 3 bases, J lost 3 bases, and 6 bases lay in between. Per the germline V gene, CDR1 is DFQATT and CDR2 is SNEGSKA (reference sequence).

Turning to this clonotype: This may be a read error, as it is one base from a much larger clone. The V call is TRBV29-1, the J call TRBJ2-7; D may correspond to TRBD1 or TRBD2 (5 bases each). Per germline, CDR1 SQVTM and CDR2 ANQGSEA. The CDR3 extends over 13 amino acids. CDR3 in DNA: TGCAGCGTTGAGGGACCGACGGGCTACGGGCAGTACTTC. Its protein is CSVEGPTGYGQYF.